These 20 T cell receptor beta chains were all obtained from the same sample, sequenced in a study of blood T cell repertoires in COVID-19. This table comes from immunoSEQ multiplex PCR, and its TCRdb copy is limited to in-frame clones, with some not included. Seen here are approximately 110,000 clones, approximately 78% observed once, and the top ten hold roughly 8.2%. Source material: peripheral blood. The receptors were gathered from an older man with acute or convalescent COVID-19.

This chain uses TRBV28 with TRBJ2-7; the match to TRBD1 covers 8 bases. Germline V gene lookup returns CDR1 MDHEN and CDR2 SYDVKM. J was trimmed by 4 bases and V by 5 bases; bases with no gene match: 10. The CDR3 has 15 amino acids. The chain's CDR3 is CASSVPGQATYEQYF. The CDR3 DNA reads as TGTGCCAGCAGTGTACCGGGACAGGCAACTTACGAGCAGTACTTC.

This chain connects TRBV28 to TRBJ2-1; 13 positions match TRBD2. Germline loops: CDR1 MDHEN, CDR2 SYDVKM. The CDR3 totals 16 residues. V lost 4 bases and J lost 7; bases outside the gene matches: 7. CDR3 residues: CASSSLTSGRINEQFF. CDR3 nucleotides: TGTGCCAGCAGTTCACTGACTAGCGGGAGGATAAATGAGCAGTTCTTC. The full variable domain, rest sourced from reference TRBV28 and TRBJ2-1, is DVKVTQSSRYLVKRTGEKVFLECVQDMDHENMFWYRQDPGLGLRLIYFSYDVKMKEKGDIPEGYSVSREKKERFSLILESASTNQTSMYLCASSSLTSGRINEQFFGPGTRLTVL.

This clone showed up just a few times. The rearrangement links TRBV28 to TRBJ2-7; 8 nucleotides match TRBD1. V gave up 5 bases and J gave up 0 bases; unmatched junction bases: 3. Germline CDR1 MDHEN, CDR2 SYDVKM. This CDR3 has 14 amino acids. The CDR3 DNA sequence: TGTGCCAGCAGTACGGGACAGGACTCCTACGAGCAGTACTTC. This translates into CASSTGQDSYEQYF.

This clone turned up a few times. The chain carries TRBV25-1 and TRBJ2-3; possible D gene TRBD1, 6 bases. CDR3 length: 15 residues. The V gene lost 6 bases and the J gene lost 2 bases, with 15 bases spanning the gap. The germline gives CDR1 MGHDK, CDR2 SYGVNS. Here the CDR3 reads CASRAGTYDTDTQYF. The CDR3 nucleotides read TGTGCCAGCAGGGCCGGGACATACGACACAGATACGCAGTATTTT.

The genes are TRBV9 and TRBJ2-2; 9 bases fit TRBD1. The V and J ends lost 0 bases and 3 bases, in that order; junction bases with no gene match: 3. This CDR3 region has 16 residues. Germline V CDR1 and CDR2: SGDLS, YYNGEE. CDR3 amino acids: CASSVAGQGDTGELFF. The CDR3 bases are TGTGCCAGCAGCGTAGCGGGACAGGGCGACACCGGGGAGCTGTTTTTT.

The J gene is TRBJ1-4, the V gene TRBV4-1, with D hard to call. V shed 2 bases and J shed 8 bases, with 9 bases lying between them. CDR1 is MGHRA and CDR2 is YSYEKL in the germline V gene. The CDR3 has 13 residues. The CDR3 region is CASSQLVSEKLFF. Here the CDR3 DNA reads TGCGCCAGCAGCCAATTGGTTAGCGAAAAACTGTTTTTT.

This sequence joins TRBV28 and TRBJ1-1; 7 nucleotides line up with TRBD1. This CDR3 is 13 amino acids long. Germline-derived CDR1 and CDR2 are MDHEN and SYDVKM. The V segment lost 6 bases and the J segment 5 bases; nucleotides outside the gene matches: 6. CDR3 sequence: CASRLDRRTEAFF. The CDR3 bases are TGTGCCAGCAGGTTGGACAGGCGGACTGAAGCTTTCTTT.

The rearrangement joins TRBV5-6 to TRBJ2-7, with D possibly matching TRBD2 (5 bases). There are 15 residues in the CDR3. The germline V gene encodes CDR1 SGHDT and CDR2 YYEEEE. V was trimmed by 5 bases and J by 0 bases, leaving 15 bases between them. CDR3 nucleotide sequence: TGTGCCAGCAGGAAAGAGGGTGGCAGCTCCTACGAGCAGTACTTC. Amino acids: CASRKEGGSSYEQYF.

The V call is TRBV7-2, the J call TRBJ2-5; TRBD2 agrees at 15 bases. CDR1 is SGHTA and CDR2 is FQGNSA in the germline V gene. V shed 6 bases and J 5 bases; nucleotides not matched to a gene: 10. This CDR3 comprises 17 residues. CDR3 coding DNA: TGTGCCAGCAGACCACGGGGACTAGCGGGAGGAGGTGAGACCCAGTACTTC. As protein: CASRPRGLAGGGETQYF.

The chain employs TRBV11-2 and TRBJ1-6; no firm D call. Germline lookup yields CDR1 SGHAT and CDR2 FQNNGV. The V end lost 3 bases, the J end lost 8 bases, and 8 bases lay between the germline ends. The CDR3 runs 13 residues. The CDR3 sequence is CASSFVQDSPLHF. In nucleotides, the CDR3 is TGTGCCAGCAGCTTCGTTCAGGATTCACCCCTCCACTTT.

The CDR3 DNA follows: TGCGCCAGCAGCTTGGCCGGTCGGGGCACCATATATTTT. Residues: CASSLAGRGTIYF. J is TRBJ1-3 and V is TRBV5-1; D not certain. Germline lookup yields CDR1 SGHRS and CDR2 YFSETQ. This CDR3 region has 13 residues. V lost 0 bases, J lost 9 bases, and 10 bases lay in between.

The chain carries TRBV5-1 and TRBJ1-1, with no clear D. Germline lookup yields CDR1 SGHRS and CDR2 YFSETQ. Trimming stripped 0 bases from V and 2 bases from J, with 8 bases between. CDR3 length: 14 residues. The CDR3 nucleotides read TGCGCCAGCAGCTTGGCCGGGAGTAACACTGAAGCTTTCTTT. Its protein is CASSLAGSNTEAFF.

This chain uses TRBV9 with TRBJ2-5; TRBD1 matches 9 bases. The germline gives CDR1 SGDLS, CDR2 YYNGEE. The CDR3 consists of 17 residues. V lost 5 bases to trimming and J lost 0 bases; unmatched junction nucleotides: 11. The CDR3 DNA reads TGTGCCAGCAGTTACCCAAAGGACAGGGGAAACCAAGAGACCCAGTACTTC. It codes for CASSYPKDRGNQETQYF.

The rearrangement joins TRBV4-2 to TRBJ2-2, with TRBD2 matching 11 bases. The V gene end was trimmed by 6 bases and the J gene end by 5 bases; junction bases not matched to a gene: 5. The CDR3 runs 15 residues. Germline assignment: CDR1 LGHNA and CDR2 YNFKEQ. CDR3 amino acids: CASSSGGARTGELFF. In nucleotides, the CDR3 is TGTGCCAGCAGTAGCGGGGGGGCCCGAACCGGGGAGCTGTTTTTT.

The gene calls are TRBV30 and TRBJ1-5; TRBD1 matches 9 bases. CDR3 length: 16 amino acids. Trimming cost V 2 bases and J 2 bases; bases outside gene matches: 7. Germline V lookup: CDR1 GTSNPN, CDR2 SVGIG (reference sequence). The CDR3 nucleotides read TGTGCCTGGAGTACCAGGACAGGGGTCGGCAATCAGCCCCAGCATTTT. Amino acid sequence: CAWSTRTGVGNQPQHF. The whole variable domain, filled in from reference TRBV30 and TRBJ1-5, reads SQTIHQWPATLVQPVGSPLSLECTVEGTSNPNLYWYRQAAGRGLQLLFYSVGIGQISSEVPQNLSASRPQDRQFILSSKKLLLSDSGFYLCAWSTRTGVGNQPQHFGDGTRLSIL.

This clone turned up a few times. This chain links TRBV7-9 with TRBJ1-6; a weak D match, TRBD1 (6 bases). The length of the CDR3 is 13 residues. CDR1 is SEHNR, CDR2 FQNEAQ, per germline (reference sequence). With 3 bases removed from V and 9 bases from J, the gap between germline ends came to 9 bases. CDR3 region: CASSLQGISPLHF. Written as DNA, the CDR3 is TGTGCCAGCAGCTTGCAGGGGATTTCACCCCTCCACTTT.

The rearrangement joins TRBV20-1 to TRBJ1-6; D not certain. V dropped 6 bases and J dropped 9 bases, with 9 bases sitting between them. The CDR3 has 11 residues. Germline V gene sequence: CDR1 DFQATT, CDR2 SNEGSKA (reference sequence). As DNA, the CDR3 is TGCAGTGCCCTACGGGGTTCACCCCTCCACTTT. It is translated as CSALRGSPLHF.

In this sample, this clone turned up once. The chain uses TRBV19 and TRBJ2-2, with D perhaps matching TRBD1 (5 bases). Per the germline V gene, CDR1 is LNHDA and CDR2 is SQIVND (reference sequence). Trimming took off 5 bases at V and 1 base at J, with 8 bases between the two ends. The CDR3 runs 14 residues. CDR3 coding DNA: TGTGCCAGTAGTGACGACAGGAACACCGGGGAGCTGTTTTTT. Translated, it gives CASSDDRNTGELFF. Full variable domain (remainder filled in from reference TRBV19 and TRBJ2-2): DGGITQSPKYLFRKEGQNVTLSCEQNLNHDAMYWYRQDPGQGLRLIYYSQIVNDFQKGDIAEGYSVSREKKESFPLTVTSAQKNPTAFYLCASSDDRNTGELFFGEGSRLTVL.

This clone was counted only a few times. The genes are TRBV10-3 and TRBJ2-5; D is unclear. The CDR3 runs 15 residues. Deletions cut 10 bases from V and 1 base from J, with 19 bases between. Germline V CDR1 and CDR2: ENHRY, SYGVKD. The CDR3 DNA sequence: TGTGCCACCGTATTTGCGTCTGCGGTCCAAGAGACCCAGTACTTC. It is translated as CATVFASAVQETQYF.

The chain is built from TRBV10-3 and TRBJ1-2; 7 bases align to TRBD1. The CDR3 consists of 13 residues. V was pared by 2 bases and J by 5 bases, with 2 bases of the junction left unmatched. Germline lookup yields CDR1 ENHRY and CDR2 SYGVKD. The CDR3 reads CAISEDRVYGYTF. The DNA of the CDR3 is TGTGCCATCAGTGAGGACAGGGTTTATGGCTACACCTTC.